The clone carrying this TCR beta chain has ten or more counts. The source of the sample is a study of T cells after yellow fever vaccination. TCRdb reprocessed the 5' RACE reads with MiXCR, giving one entry per CDR3 protein. The table lists 400,000 to 650,000 distinct CDR3 sequences, just over 20% of them singletons. The junction had 8 bases not matched to a gene; V was cut back by 4 bases and J by 4 bases. The CDR3 loop spans 15 amino acids. The specimen comprised PBMCs, sampled roughly 20 days after the first yellow fever vaccination. The rearrangement uses TRBV12-3 or TRBV12-4 and TRBJ2-5, with 8 bases fitting TRBD2. The receptor comes from a man aged 18 to 35 who received the YFV17D yellow fever vaccine. CDR3 protein: CASSWAGGARETQYF. The CDR3 DNA reads TGTGCCAGCAGTTGGGCCGGGGGGGCACGAGAGACCCAGTACTTC.